The 10 T cell receptor beta chains in this list originate from one sample, sequenced in a study of cytomegalovirus exposure and HLA in healthy donors. PCR primers comprised 60 Vbeta and 13 Jbeta primers. Using immunoSEQ multiplex PCR, the repertoire was profiled, and TCRdb retains in-frame clones only, with some absent. In the table there are 100,000 to 150,000 clones, roughly a tenth of which are singletons. Source material: PBMCs. Source of these receptors: a young woman in good health and CMV-seropositive.

This chain uses TRBV28 with TRBJ1-5; TRBD1 might be the D (5 bases). The germline CDR1 and CDR2 sequences are MDHEN and SYDVKM. With 7 bases removed from V and 7 bases from J, the gap between germline ends came to 17 bases. CDR3 size: 14 residues. CDR3 sequence: CASIATLRTQPQHF. The CDR3 DNA reads TGTGCCAGCATTGCGACTCTTAGGACACAGCCCCAGCATTTT. Full variable domain (rest looked up from reference TRBV28 and TRBJ1-5): DVKVTQSSRYLVKRTGEKVFLECVQDMDHENMFWYRQDPGLGLRLIYFSYDVKMKEKGDIPEGYSVSREKKERFSLILESASTNQTSMYLCASIATLRTQPQHFGDGTRLSIL.

The CDR3 region is CASSAKDRNEKLFF. CDR3 sequence (DNA): TGTGCCAGCAGCGCAAAGGACAGGAATGAAAAACTGTTTTTT. The chain carries TRBV9 and TRBJ1-4; 7 nucleotides align to TRBD1. The CDR3 runs 14 residues. The germline V gene encodes CDR1 SGDLS and CDR2 YYNGEE. V trimming: 3 bases; J trimming: 5 bases; junction bases outside the gene matches: 4.

The rearrangement links TRBV2 to TRBJ1-5; maybe TRBD1 (6 bases). The CDR3 is 16 residues long. Germline V gives CDR1 SNHLY, CDR2 FYNNEI. The V end lost 5 bases, the J end lost 0 bases, and 14 bases lay between the germline ends. The CDR3 spells CASSPYGTNSNQPQHF. The CDR3 nucleotides are TGTGCCAGCAGTCCATATGGGACAAATAGCAATCAGCCCCAGCATTTT.

This clone has only a few counts. The chain uses TRBV5-1 and TRBJ2-7; D might be TRBD1 (6 bases). Trimming pared 4 bases from V and 5 bases from J, leaving 10 bases between. Germline-derived CDR1 and CDR2 are SGHRS and YFSETQ. This CDR3 is 12 amino acids long. The CDR3 DNA sequence: TGCGCCAGCAGCCTGACAGGTCACGAGCAGTACTTC. It encodes CASSLTGHEQYF.

This chain joins TRBV6-1 and TRBJ1-2, with 9 positions matching TRBD1. The CDR3 runs to 16 residues. With 3 bases clipped from V and 5 bases from J, the junction kept 10 bases outside the gene matches. Per the germline V gene, CDR1 is MNHNS and CDR2 is SASEGT. DNA of the CDR3: TGTGCCAGCAGTGATATAACGGGACAGGGTGTTTATGGCTACACCTTC. Translation gives CASSDITGQGVYGYTF.

This clone was picked up a small number of times. Relative to the germline gene, one junction end is altered; a read error may explain this. The V gene is TRBV9, the J gene TRBJ1-1; no reliable D call. Germline V lookup: CDR1 SGDLS, CDR2 YYNGEE. This CDR3 comprises 16 residues. In DNA, the CDR3 is TGTGCCAGCAGCCCCCCTGGCGCAGGTATGAACGCTGAAGCTTTCTTT. Translating it yields CASSPPGAGMNAEAFF.

This clone was counted only a few times. J is TRBJ1-1 and V is TRBV7-2; 9 bases fit TRBD1. V shed 5 bases, J shed 5 bases, and the junction held 15 bases outside the gene matches. Per germline, CDR1 SGHTA and CDR2 FQGNSA. This CDR3 comprises 17 residues. CDR3 amino acids: CASSQVTGGILGTEAFF. DNA of the CDR3: TGTGCCAGCAGCCAAGTGACAGGGGGAATTCTGGGGACTGAAGCTTTCTTT. Drawing the rest from reference TRBV7-2 and TRBJ1-1, the complete variable domain is GAGVSQSPSNKVTEKGKDVELRCDPISGHTALYWYRQSLGQGLEFLIYFQGNSAPDKSGLPSDRFSAERTGGSVSTLTIQRTQQEDSAVYLCASSQVTGGILGTEAFFGQGTRLTVV.

J is TRBJ1-5 and V is TRBV2; a weak D match, TRBD1 (5 bases). Germline CDR1 SNHLY, CDR2 FYNNEI. This CDR3 has 12 residues. Trimming shortened V by 6 bases and J by 7 bases, and 10 bases separated the two germline ends. CDR3 sequence (DNA): TGTGCCAGCAGGGACATCCTGCAGCCCCAGCATTTT. Translating gives CASRDILQPQHF.

This clone was found a few times. The chain recombines TRBV15 with TRBJ1-1; D is perhaps TRBD1 (5 bases). Germline assignment: CDR1 LNHNV and CDR2 YYDKDF (reference sequence). This CDR3 is 14 amino acids long. V was pared by 1 base and J by 1 base, with 7 bases between. The CDR3, as DNA: TGTGCCACCAGCAGAGGTGGACAGAACACTGAAGCTTTCTTT. This gives the protein CATSRGGQNTEAFF.

The rearrangement links TRBV28 to TRBJ1-3; tentative D call: TRBD1 (5 bases). The CDR3 is 15 residues long. Germline CDR1 reads MDHEN; CDR2 reads SYDVKM. V was cut by 1 base and J by 4 bases, with 11 bases left in between. The CDR3 DNA is TGTGCCAGCAGTTTATCTTCGCCAGGGGGAAACACCATATATTTT. Residues: CASSLSSPGGNTIYF. The whole variable domain, remainder taken from reference TRBV28 and TRBJ1-3, is DVKVTQSSRYLVKRTGEKVFLECVQDMDHENMFWYRQDPGLGLRLIYFSYDVKMKEKGDIPEGYSVSREKKERFSLILESASTNQTSMYLCASSLSSPGGNTIYFGEGSWLTVV.